This T cell receptor (beta chain) was recorded in a study of T cell responses to AZD1222 COVID-19 vaccine. General study findings and limits: Vaccine-associated CD4 TCRs spanned spike, dominant at 160-218 and 743-854. Females outnumbered males among donors, who were mostly white British; clonal diversity was possibly underestimated.

V was clipped by 6 bases and J by 8 bases; unmatched bases: 3. This CDR3 region has 14 residues. The germline V gene encodes CDR1 MDHEN and CDR2 SYDVKM. The table came from immunoSEQ multiplex PCR; TCRdb's copy has only in-frame clones and leaves some out. The table lists 150,000 to 200,000 clones, about 90% of them singletons. Regarding this clone: Its antigen is currently unknown.

The chain has TRBV28 and TRBJ1-6, with 11 nucleotides matching TRBD1. The sequence derives from an adult who received the MenACWY meningococcal vaccine as a control. The sequencing used peripheral blood, collected 28 days after the second dose of the MenACWY control vaccine. For the CDR3, the DNA is TGTGCCAGCAGACCGGGACAGGGGGATTCACCCCTCCACTTT. It encodes CASRPGQGDSPLHF.